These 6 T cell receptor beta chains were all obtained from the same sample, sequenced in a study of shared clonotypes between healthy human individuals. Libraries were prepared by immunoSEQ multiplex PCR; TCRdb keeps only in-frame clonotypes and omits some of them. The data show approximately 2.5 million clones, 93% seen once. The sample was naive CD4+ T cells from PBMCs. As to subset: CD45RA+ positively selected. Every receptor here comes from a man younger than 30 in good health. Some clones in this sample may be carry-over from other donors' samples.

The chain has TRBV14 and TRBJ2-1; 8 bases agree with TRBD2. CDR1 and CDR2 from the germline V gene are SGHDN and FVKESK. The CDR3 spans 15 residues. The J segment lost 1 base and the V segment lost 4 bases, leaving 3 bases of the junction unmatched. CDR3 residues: CASSPSSGSYNEQFF. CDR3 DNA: TGTGCCAGCAGCCCGTCTAGCGGGTCCTACAATGAGCAGTTCTTC.

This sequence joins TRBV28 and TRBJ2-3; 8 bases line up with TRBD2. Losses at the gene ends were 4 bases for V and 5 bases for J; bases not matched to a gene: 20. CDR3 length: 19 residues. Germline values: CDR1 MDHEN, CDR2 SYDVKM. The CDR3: CASSSPNPTSGPGVDTQYF. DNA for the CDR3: TGTGCCAGCAGTTCACCCAATCCTACTAGCGGTCCGGGGGTAGATACGCAGTATTTT.

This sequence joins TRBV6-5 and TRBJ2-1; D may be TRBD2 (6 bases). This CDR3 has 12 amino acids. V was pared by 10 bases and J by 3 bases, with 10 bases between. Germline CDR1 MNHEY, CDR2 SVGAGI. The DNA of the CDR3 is TGTGCCACTCGGGACTTCTACAATGAGCAGTTCTTC. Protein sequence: CATRDFYNEQFF.

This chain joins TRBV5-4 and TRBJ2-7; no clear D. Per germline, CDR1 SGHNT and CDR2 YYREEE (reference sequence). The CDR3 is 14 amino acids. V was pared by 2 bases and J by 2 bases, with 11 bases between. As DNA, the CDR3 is TGTGCCAGCAGCTTTGCAGGTTCCCCCTACGAGCAGTACTTC. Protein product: CASSFAGSPYEQYF.

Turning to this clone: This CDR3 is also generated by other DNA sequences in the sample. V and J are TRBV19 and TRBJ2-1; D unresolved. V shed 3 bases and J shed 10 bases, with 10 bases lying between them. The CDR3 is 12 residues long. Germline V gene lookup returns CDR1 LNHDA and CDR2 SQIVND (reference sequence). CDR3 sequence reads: CASSIRGGEQFF. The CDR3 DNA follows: TGTGCCAGTAGTATTCGTGGTGGCGAGCAGTTCTTC.

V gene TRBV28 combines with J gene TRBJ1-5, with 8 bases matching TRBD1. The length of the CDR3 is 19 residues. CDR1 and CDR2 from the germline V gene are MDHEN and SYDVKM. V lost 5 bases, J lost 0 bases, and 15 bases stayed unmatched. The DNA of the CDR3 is TGTGCCAGCAGTCGCCGGACAGGGACGGGGAAGTTTAGCAATCAGCCCCAGCATTTT. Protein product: CASSRRTGTGKFSNQPQHF.